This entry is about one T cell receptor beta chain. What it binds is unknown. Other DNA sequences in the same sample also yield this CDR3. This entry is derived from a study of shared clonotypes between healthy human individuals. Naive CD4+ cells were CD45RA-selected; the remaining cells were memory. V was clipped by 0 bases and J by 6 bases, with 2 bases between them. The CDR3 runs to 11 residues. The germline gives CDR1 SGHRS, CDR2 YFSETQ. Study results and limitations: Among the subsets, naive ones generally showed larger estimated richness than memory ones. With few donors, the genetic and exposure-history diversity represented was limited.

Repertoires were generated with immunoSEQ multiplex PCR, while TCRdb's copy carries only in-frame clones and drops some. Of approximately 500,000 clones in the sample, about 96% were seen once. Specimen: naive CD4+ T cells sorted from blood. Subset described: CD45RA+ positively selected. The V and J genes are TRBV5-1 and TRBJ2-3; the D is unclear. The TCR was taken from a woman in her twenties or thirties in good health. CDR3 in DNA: TGCGCCAGCAGCTTGGAGGATACGCAGTATTTT. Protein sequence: CASSLEDTQYF. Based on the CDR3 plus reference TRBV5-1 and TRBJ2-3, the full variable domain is KAGVTQTPRYLIKTRGQQVTLSCSPISGHRSVSWYQQTPGQGLQFLFEYFSETQRNKGNFPGRFSGRQFSNSRSEMNVSTLELGDSALYLCASSLEDTQYFGPGTRLTVL.